Here is one TCR beta chain with its context. This specimen belongs to a study of blood T cell repertoires in COVID-19. This CDR3 has 14 amino acids. Trimming took off 4 bases at V and 7 bases at J, with 16 bases between the two ends. CDR1 is MNHEY, CDR2 SMNVEV, per germline (reference sequence). TCRdb's table, derived via immunoSEQ multiplex PCR, lists solely in-frame clones and lacks some. This sample yields roughly 260,000 clones, of which approximately 80% are seen a single time; approximately 4% belongs to the top ten. J is TRBJ1-2 and V is TRBV27; D possibly corresponds to TRBD1 (6 bases). Sequencing was performed on peripheral blood. The TCR sequence derives from a woman between 40 and 50 years old with active or convalescent COVID-19. The DNA for the CDR3 is TGTGCCAGCAGTTGGGGGTCGGGGGGCGGTGGCTACACCTTC. Encoded protein: CASSWGSGGGGYTF.